This entry lists 30 T cell receptor beta chains sequenced from one sample in a study of shared clonotypes between healthy human individuals. Profiled with immunoSEQ multiplex PCR; TCRdb holds only in-frame clones, not every one. The sample has some 2 million clones; roughly 96% are singletons. The sequenced sample consisted of naive CD4+ T cells sorted from blood. Described subset: CD45RA+ positively selected. The receptors were sampled from a man aged 18 to 29 in good health.

This sequence joins TRBV6-4 and TRBJ2-3; D is uncertain. The CDR3 is 15 amino acids. V lost 0 bases and J lost 3, with 10 bases in between. Germline V lookup: CDR1 MRHNA, CDR2 SNTAGT. The CDR3: CASSDSGSLTDTQYF. The CDR3 DNA follows: TGTGCCAGCAGTGACTCTGGCAGCTTGACAGATACGCAGTATTTT.

This chain uses TRBV7-9 with TRBJ2-1, with 7 bases aligning to TRBD1. Trimming at V came to 7 bases and at J to 4 bases, leaving 4 bases not matched to a gene. CDR1 and CDR2 (germline): SEHNR, FQNEAQ (reference sequence). CDR3 length: 13 residues. The CDR3 region has the DNA TGTGCCAGCAACGTACAGGGGTACAATGAGCAGTTCTTC. Translating it yields CASNVQGYNEQFF.

The chain carries TRBV7-9 and TRBJ2-1; 10 nucleotides line up with TRBD1. The CDR3 runs 16 residues. V shed 3 bases, J shed 6 bases, and the junction held 8 bases outside the gene matches. Germline CDR1 SEHNR, CDR2 FQNEAQ (reference sequence). The CDR3 is CASSFTPGQGSNEQFF. The DNA of the CDR3 is TGTGCCAGCAGCTTTACACCGGGACAGGGGAGCAATGAGCAGTTCTTC.

This clone has a single count. The chain carries TRBV6-1 and TRBJ2-2, with D unresolved. Germline V gives CDR1 MNHNS, CDR2 SASEGT. The V and J ends lost 7 bases and 2 bases respectively, with 14 bases between them. There are 15 residues in the CDR3. The CDR3 sequence: CASTLGWVNTGELFF. CDR3 in DNA: TGTGCCAGCACCCTAGGTTGGGTTAACACCGGGGAGCTGTTTTTT.

This chain uses TRBV7-9 with TRBJ1-1; D is undetermined. Germline loops: CDR1 SEHNR, CDR2 FQNEAQ (reference sequence). CDR3 length: 19 residues. V gave up 1 base and J gave up 2 bases, with 23 bases separating them. The CDR3 reads CASSLVAIRNPAGNTEAFF. CDR3 DNA sequence: TGTGCCAGCAGCTTAGTCGCGATCCGAAACCCTGCGGGCAACACTGAAGCTTTCTTT.

This clone was counted once. This chain connects TRBV7-9 to TRBJ1-3; tentatively, D is TRBD1 (6 bases). The germline V gene has CDR1 SEHNR and CDR2 FQNEAQ (reference sequence). CDR3 length: 11 amino acids. CDR3 region: CAGGTGNTIYF. The CDR3 DNA sequence: TGTGCGGGGGGCACTGGAAACACCATATATTTT.

This sequence joins TRBV7-9 and TRBJ1-4; TRBD1 is a possible D gene (6 bases). Germline values: CDR1 SEHNR, CDR2 FQNEAQ (reference sequence). The CDR3 has 14 amino acids. V was cut by 1 base and J by 8 bases, with 11 bases left in between. CDR3 protein: CASSLGRGGEKLFF. CDR3 nucleotides: TGTGCCAGCAGCTTAGGCAGGGGTGGAGAAAAACTGTTTTTT.

This clone was seen just once. This sequence joins TRBV6-6 and TRBJ2-7; D gene unclear. Trimming cost V 0 bases and J 2 bases, with 14 bases left between them. Germline V gene lookup returns CDR1 MNHNY and CDR2 SVGAGI (reference sequence). This CDR3 comprises 16 residues. This CDR3 reads CASSYSFKAATYEQYF. For the CDR3, the DNA is TGTGCCAGCAGTTACTCCTTTAAAGCCGCCACCTACGAGCAGTACTTC.

The chain couples TRBV9 to TRBJ2-3; a possible D gene is TRBD2 (5 bases). Germline CDR1 SGDLS, CDR2 YYNGEE. Trimming shortened V by 4 bases and J by 0 bases, and 12 bases separated the two germline ends. This CDR3 region has 15 residues. The CDR3 sequence: CASSPSRGSTDTQYF. The CDR3 bases are TGTGCCAGCAGCCCTTCTCGGGGAAGCACAGATACGCAGTATTTT.

The chain is built from TRBV30 and TRBJ1-4, with D perhaps matching TRBD1 (6 bases). Trimming removed 3 bases from V and 3 bases from J, with 14 bases in between. Germline V gene lookup returns CDR1 GTSNPN and CDR2 SVGIG (reference sequence). This CDR3 has 15 residues. The CDR3 protein is CAWRKGDAANEKLFF. The DNA for the CDR3 is TGTGCCTGGAGGAAGGGGGACGCGGCTAATGAAAAACTGTTTTTT.

The chain couples TRBV6-1 to TRBJ1-2; 7 bases align to TRBD1. Per germline, CDR1 MNHNS and CDR2 SASEGT. J was trimmed by 8 bases and V by 10 bases; bases with no gene match: 16. The CDR3 contains 14 residues. Here the CDR3 DNA reads TGTGCCACCGGGACAGTGGACTCCTTGGGGGGCTACACCTTC. It translates to CATGTVDSLGGYTF.

The V and J genes are TRBV30 and TRBJ1-6; 8 bases are a match to TRBD1. J gave up 8 bases and V 5 bases, and 2 bases lay outside the gene matches. Per germline, CDR1 GTSNPN and CDR2 SVGIG (reference sequence). This CDR3 has 12 amino acids. CDR3 amino acids: CAWGQGYSPLHF. CDR3 in DNA: TGTGCCTGGGGACAGGGTTATTCACCCCTCCACTTT.

V gene TRBV28 combines with J gene TRBJ1-1, with D maybe TRBD1 (5 bases). V lost 3 bases and J lost 8, with 10 bases in between. CDR3 length: 12 amino acids. The germline V gene encodes CDR1 MDHEN and CDR2 SYDVKM. As DNA, the CDR3 is TGTGCCAGCAGTTTCCCCAACAGGGAAGCTTTCTTT. Encoded protein: CASSFPNREAFF.

The chain links TRBV6-1 to TRBJ2-2; 8 bases agree with TRBD1. With 6 bases clipped from V and 3 bases from J, the junction kept 6 bases outside the gene matches. There are 15 residues in the CDR3. Germline CDR1 MNHNS, CDR2 SASEGT. CDR3 bases: TGTGCCAGCAGCCCGGCAGGGGGCTACACCGGGGAGCTGTTTTTT. As protein: CASSPAGGYTGELFF.

V is TRBV11-2 and J is TRBJ2-5; the D is unclear. Germline V CDR1 and CDR2: SGHAT, FQNNGV. Between the trimmed V and J ends, which lost 7 bases and 4 bases, there was a span of 16 bases. This CDR3 is 14 amino acids long. The CDR3 DNA reads as TGTGCCAGCAACAATTTTGCGGCCGGAGAGACCCAGTACTTC. As protein: CASNNFAAGETQYF.

The chain combines TRBV7-9 with TRBJ1-1; 8 nucleotides agree with TRBD1. J lost 4 bases, V lost 8 bases, and 12 bases had no gene match. The germline V gene encodes CDR1 SEHNR and CDR2 FQNEAQ (reference sequence). The CDR3 runs to 15 residues. CDR3 nucleotides: TGTGCCAGCGTCTGGTCTCCAGGGGGCGTCACTGAAGCTTTCTTT. Translated, it gives CASVWSPGGVTEAFF. The full variable domain, rest sourced from reference TRBV7-9 and TRBJ1-1, is DTGVSQNPRHKITKRGQNVTFRCDPISEHNRLYWYRQTLGQGPEFLTYFQNEAQLEKSRLLSDRFSAERPKGSFSTLEIQRTEQGDSAMYLCASVWSPGGVTEAFFGQGTRLTVV.

Only a few counts were recorded for this clone. The same CDR3 also results from other DNA sequences found in this sample. The V gene is TRBV5-1, the J gene TRBJ2-7; 9 nucleotides agree with TRBD1. Germline CDR1 reads SGHRS; CDR2 reads YFSETQ. The ends lost 4 bases at V and 3 bases at J; junction bases unmatched: 2. This CDR3 comprises 13 residues. For the CDR3, the DNA is TGCGCCAGCAGCAGGGGACAGGGCTACGAGCAGTACTTC. Its translation is CASSRGQGYEQYF.

The rearrangement links TRBV28 to TRBJ1-2; D unresolved. From germline, CDR1 is MDHEN and CDR2 SYDVKM. CDR3 size: 11 residues. Trimming left V 7 bases short and J 5 bases short, with 8 bases between. CDR3 coding DNA: TGTGCCAGCACCCTCGGGTATGGCTACACCTTC. Protein sequence: CASTLGYGYTF.

The rearrangement links TRBV10-3 to TRBJ1-5; maybe TRBD1 (5 bases). The CDR3 extends over 15 amino acids. The V gene's germline CDR1 is ENHRY and CDR2 SYGVKD. The V and J ends lost 6 bases and 7 bases respectively, with 19 bases between them. CDR3 in amino acids: CAISPWGAGDQPQHF. The CDR3 region has the DNA TGTGCCATCAGCCCCTGGGGAGCGGGGGACCAGCCCCAGCATTTT.

The rearrangement joins TRBV4-1 to TRBJ1-5; D remains unclear. The CDR3 extends over 14 amino acids. Germline CDR1 MGHRA, CDR2 YSYEKL. V lost 4 bases and J lost 10, with 17 bases in between. CDR3 sequence reads: CASSRLGVQDPQHF. The DNA of the CDR3 is TGCGCCAGCAGCCGTCTGGGAGTGCAAGATCCCCAGCATTTT.

J is TRBJ2-5 and V is TRBV7-3, with D perhaps being TRBD1 or TRBD2 (5 bases each). The germline CDR1 and CDR2 sequences are SGHTA and FQGTGA. V was cut by 2 bases and J by 4 bases, with 17 bases left in between. The CDR3 consists of 16 residues. The CDR3 sequence: CASSLYGTPLLETQYF. CDR3 in DNA: TGTGCCAGCAGCTTATACGGGACCCCCCTTTTAGAGACCCAGTACTTC. The variable domain in full, completed from reference TRBV7-3 and TRBJ2-5, reads GAGVSQTPSNKVTEKGKYVELRCDPISGHTALYWYRQSLGQGPEFLIYFQGTGAADDSGLPNDRFFAVRPEGSVSTLKIQRTERGDSAVYLCASSLYGTPLLETQYFGPGTRLLVL.

This clone was detected only once. This chain connects TRBV30 to TRBJ2-7; 8 nucleotides agree with TRBD2. The CDR3 is 13 amino acids. V shed 3 bases and J 3 bases; nucleotides not matched to a gene: 4. Per the germline V gene, CDR1 is GTSNPN and CDR2 is SVGIG (reference sequence). The CDR3 DNA sequence: TGTGCCTGGAGCCACCGGGGGGGCTACGAGCAGTACTTC. Translated: CAWSHRGGYEQYF.

V is TRBV5-4 and J is TRBJ1-2; TRBD1 is a possible D gene (5 bases). Germline loops: CDR1 SGHNT, CDR2 YYREEE (reference sequence). V lost 0 bases to trimming and J lost 0 bases, with 9 bases between them. The length of the CDR3 is 15 residues. CDR3 in amino acids: CASSLADRPNYGYTF. The CDR3 DNA is TGTGCCAGCAGCTTGGCTGACAGACCTAACTATGGCTACACCTTC.

The chain employs TRBV10-1 and TRBJ2-1, with 14 bases aligning to TRBD2. Germline CDR1 is WNHNN and CDR2 is SYGVQD (reference sequence). The length of the CDR3 is 15 residues. Trimming at V came to 2 bases and at J to 6 bases, leaving 0 bases not matched to a gene. CDR3 bases: TGCGCCAGCAGTGAGGGACTAGCGGGGGGCAATGAGCAGTTCTTC. Encoded protein: CASSEGLAGGNEQFF.

This sequence joins TRBV13 and TRBJ2-2; TRBD2 matches at 10 bases. The CDR3 consists of 16 residues. Germline V gene data show CDR1 as PRHDT and CDR2 as FYEKMQ (reference sequence). With 5 bases clipped from V and 1 base from J, the junction kept 4 bases outside the gene matches. DNA for the CDR3: TGTGCCAGCAGCCACGGACTAGCGGAGAACACCGGGGAGCTGTTTTTT. This sequence encodes CASSHGLAENTGELFF.

The gene calls are TRBV19 and TRBJ2-2; D remains unclear. CDR1 is LNHDA, CDR2 SQIVND, per germline (reference sequence). V shed 3 bases and J shed 4 bases, with 9 bases lying between them. The CDR3 loop spans 14 amino acids. The CDR3 is CASSISGPTGELFF. The CDR3 nucleotides read TGTGCCAGTAGTATTTCCGGACCCACCGGGGAGCTGTTTTTT.

The V call is TRBV9, the J call TRBJ2-1, with TRBD2 matching 7 bases. Germline-derived CDR1 and CDR2 are SGDLS and YYNGEE. This CDR3 contains 15 residues. After removal of 2 bases from V and 8 bases from J, the junction contained 10 bases not matched to a gene. CDR3 in DNA: TGTGCCAGCAGCGTCGGCGGGAGAAGGAGCGATGAGCAGTTCTTC. Translated: CASSVGGRRSDEQFF. Supplemented by reference TRBV9 and TRBJ2-1, the full variable domain reads DSGVTQTPKHLITATGQRVTLRCSPRSGDLSVYWYQQSLDQGLQFLIQYYNGEERAKGNILERFSAQQFPDLHSELNLSSLELGDSALYFCASSVGGRRSDEQFFGPGTRLTVL.

The rearrangement uses TRBV7-9 and TRBJ1-2; 8 nucleotides agree with TRBD1. Trimming took 5 bases from V and 3 from J; bases not matched to a gene: 8. Germline V gene data show CDR1 as SEHNR and CDR2 as FQNEAQ (reference sequence). This CDR3 region has 15 residues. CDR3 DNA: TGTGCCAGCAGCCCAGTCGGACAGGGCTACTATGGCTACACCTTC. Translated, it gives CASSPVGQGYYGYTF.

The J gene is TRBJ2-7, the V gene TRBV5-4, with 13 nucleotides matching TRBD2. The trim removed 4 bases at V and 5 bases at J, leaving 3 bases unmatched. The CDR3 is 14 residues long. The V gene's germline CDR1 is SGHNT and CDR2 YYREEE (reference sequence). CDR3 protein: CASSRTSGRDEQYF. The DNA of the CDR3 is TGTGCCAGCAGCCGGACTAGCGGGAGAGACGAGCAGTACTTC.

The rearrangement joins TRBV2 to TRBJ2-7; tentatively, D is TRBD1 (6 bases). Germline V gene lookup returns CDR1 SNHLY and CDR2 FYNNEI. Between the trimmed V and J ends, which lost 2 bases and 5 bases, there was a span of 13 bases. The CDR3 is 14 amino acids. The CDR3 sequence: CASSEYRERDEQYF. CDR3 bases: TGTGCCAGCAGTGAATACAGGGAAAGGGACGAGCAGTACTTC. The variable domain in full, with the rest retrieved from reference TRBV2 and TRBJ2-7, is EPEVTQTPSHQVTQMGQEVILRCVPISNHLYFYWYRQILGQKVEFLVSFYNNEISEKSEIFDDQFSVERPDGSNFTLKIRSTKLEDSAMYFCASSEYRERDEQYFGPGTRLTVT.